This is a list of T cell receptor beta chains from one sample in a study of shared clonotypes between healthy human individuals. Profiling relied on immunoSEQ multiplex PCR, and the TCRdb table lists in-frame clones only, not all of them. In the table there are nearly 750,000 clones, 55% to 80% of which are singletons. Specimen: memory CD4+ T cells sorted from blood. The receptor set was obtained from a woman aged 25 to 45 in good health. Both conserved end residues are part of each CDR3.

>TRBV5-4|TRBJ2-3
CASSLALGGPNTDTQYF
>TRBV27|TRBJ2-1
CASRAYGLNYNEQFF
>TRBV29-1|TRBJ2-7
CSVTEQYF
>TRBV27|TRBJ2-5
CASRKSGETQYF
>TRBV11-2|TRBJ2-3
CASSWRLAGGTDTQYF
>TRBV5-4|TRBJ2-7
CASSLAGGGLNYEQYF
>TRBV7-2|TRBJ1-4
CASSWGQGGEKLFF
>TRBV11-2|TRBJ1-2
CASSLSRETQEGYYGYTF
>TRBV7-8|TRBJ1-4
CASSRGQAVNEKLFF
>TRBV6-5|TRBJ1-2
CASSFSPGANYGYTF
>TRBV4-1|TRBJ1-4
CASSLRTGTEKLFF
>TRBV6-6|TRBJ2-3
CASSQGTSGKDTQYF
>TRBV27|TRBJ2-1
CASSLRSSGSSNEQFF
>TRBV7-2|TRBJ2-1
CASSLGTSNEQFF
>TRBV5-4|TRBJ1-2
CASSLSGTGVLGYTF
>TRBV4-2|TRBJ1-2
CASSQDWGRDGYTF
>TRBV9|TRBJ2-7
CASSRQGMGEQYF
>TRBV10-2|TRBJ1-5
CASQLGLGLNQPQHF
>TRBV29-1|TRBJ1-1
CSVEPGPYTEAFF
>TRBV7-6|TRBJ2-2
CASSPPGVVPGELFF
>TRBV4-2|TRBJ1-3
CASSQRTGDVAGNTIYF
>TRBV10-3|TRBJ2-1
CATQSYNEQFF
>TRBV28|TRBJ2-2
CASSSQPGAGELFF
>TRBV6-1|TRBJ1-5
CASSLSGNNQPQHF
>TRBV9|TRBJ1-2
CASSVFSGDYGYTF
>TRBV21-1|TRBJ1-2
CASSKKTKWGYTF
>TRBV5-1|TRBJ2-7
CASSLRRESYEQYF
>TRBV7-6|TRBJ2-7
CASSLDPRDYEQYF
>TRBV28|TRBJ2-5
CASSASGAGDQETQYF
>TRBV27|TRBJ2-1
CASSLSKNDNEQFF
>TRBV28|TRBJ2-3
CASRNHLGTDTQYF
>TRBV7-9|TRBJ1-1
CASSFLGGTEAFF
>TRBV6-5|TRBJ2-1
CASSPERVREQFF
>TRBV15|TRBJ1-4
CATSRGGLSEKLFF
>TRBV18|TRBJ2-5
CASSPMVERGGETQYF
>TRBV6-6|TRBJ2-7
CASSYSGTGYEQYF
>TRBV7-9|TRBJ2-7
CASSLAVNTDYEQYF
>TRBV18|TRBJ2-1
CASSGTSAYNEQFF
>TRBV10-2|TRBJ2-7
CASSTGGSDEQYF
>TRBV27|TRBJ2-1
CASSPRGAKQFF
>TRBV7-9|TRBJ2-1
CASSPIGGAVDEQFF
>TRBV19|TRBJ1-5
CASNGRNQPQHF
>TRBV10-3|TRBJ2-1
CAISAGGGNDRNEQFF
>TRBV6-5|TRBJ2-7
CASSYGTSGSSYEQYF
>TRBV7-9|TRBJ2-1
CASSPRGGSAYNEQFF
>TRBV2|TRBJ1-2
CASSKVRTATNYGYTF
>TRBV19|TRBJ2-7
CASQRTAGEYYEQYF
>TRBV19|TRBJ2-3
CASTLTLADTSTDTQYF
>TRBV28|TRBJ1-5
CASSQSAGRKQPQHF
>TRBV5-6|TRBJ2-2
CASSLGGSVNGGELFF